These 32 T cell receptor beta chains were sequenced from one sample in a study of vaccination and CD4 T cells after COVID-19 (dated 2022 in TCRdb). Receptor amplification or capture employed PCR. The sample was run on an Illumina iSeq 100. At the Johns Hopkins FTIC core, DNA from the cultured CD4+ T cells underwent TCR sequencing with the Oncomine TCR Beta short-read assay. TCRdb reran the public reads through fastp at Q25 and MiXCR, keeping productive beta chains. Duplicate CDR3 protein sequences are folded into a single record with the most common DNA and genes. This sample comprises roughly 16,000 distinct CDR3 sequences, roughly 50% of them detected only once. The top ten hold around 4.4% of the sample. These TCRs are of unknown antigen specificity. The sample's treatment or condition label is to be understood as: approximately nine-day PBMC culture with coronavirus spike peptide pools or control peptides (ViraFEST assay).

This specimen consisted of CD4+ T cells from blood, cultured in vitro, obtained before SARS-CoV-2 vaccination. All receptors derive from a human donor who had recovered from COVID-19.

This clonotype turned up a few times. This CDR3 reads CASSFRLATDTQYF. The CDR3 DNA follows: TGTGCCAGCAGCTTCCGACTAGCGACAGATACGCAGTATTTT. The J gene is TRBJ2-3, the V gene TRBV7-2; TRBD2 matches at 8 bases. The CDR3 extends over 14 amino acids. CDR1 and CDR2 (germline): SGHTA, FQGNSA. The V segment lost 3 bases and the J segment 3 bases; nucleotides outside the gene matches: 2.

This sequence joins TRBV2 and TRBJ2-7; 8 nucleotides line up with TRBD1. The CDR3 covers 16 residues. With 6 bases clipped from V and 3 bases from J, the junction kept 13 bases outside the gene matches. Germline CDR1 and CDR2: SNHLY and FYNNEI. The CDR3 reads CASSPDPGQASYEQYF. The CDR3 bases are TGTGCCAGCAGCCCGGATCCGGGACAGGCCAGCTACGAGCAGTACTTC.

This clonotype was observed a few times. The CDR3 spells CASSKDRGAYTF. The CDR3 DNA reads as TGTGCCAGCAGTAAAGACAGGGGGGCTTACACCTTC. The chain carries TRBV6-2 or TRBV6-3 and TRBJ1-2, with 9 positions matching TRBD1. This CDR3 has 12 residues. Germline values: CDR1 MNHEY, CDR2 SVGEGT. J was trimmed by 11 bases and V by 5 bases; bases with no gene match: 6.

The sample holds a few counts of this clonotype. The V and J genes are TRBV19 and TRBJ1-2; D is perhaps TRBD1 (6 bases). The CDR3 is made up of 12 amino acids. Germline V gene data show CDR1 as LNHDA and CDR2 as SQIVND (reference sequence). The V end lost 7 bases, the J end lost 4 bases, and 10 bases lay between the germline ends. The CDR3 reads CASTPGAYGYTF. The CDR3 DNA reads TGTGCCAGTACGCCGGGGGCCTATGGCTACACCTTC.

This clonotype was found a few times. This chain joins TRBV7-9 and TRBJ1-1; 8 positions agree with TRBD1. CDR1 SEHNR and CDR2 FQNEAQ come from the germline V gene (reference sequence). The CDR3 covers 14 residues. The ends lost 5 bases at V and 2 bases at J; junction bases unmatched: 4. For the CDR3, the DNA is TGTGCCAGCAGCCTAGGACAGGGAAACACTGAAGCTTTCTTT. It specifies CASSLGQGNTEAFF.

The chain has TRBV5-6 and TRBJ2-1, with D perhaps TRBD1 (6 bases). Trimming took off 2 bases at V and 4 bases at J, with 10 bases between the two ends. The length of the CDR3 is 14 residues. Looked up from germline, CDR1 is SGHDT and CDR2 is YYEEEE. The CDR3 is CASSLGQRYNEQFF. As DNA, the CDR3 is TGTGCCAGCAGCTTAGGACAGCGATACAATGAGCAGTTCTTC.

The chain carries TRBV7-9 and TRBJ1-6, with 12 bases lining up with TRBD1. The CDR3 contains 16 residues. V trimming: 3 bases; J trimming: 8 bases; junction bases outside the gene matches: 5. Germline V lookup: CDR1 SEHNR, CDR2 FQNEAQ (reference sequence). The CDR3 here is CASSLGQGATHSPLHF. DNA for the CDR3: TGTGCCAGCAGCTTGGGACAGGGGGCGACTCATTCACCCCTCCACTTT. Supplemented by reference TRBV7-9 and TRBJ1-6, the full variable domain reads DTGVSQNPRHKITKRGQNVTFRCDPISEHNRLYWYRQTLGQGPEFLTYFQNEAQLEKSRLLSDRFSAERPKGSFSTLEIQRTEQGDSAMYLCASSLGQGATHSPLHFGNGTRLTVT.

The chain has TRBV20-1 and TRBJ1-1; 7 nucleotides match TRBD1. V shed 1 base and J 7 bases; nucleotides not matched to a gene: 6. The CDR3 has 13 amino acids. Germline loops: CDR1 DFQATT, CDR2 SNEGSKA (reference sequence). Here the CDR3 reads CSARVDRANEAFF. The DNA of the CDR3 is TGCAGTGCTAGAGTCGACAGGGCGAATGAAGCTTTCTTT.

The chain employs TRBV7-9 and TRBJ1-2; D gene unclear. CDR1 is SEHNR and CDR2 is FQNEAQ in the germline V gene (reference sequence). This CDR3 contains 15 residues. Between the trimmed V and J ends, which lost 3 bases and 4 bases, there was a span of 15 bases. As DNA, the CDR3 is TGTGCCAGCAGCTTTGGGAGGGCCCCAAGCTATGGCTACACCTTC. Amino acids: CASSFGRAPSYGYTF.

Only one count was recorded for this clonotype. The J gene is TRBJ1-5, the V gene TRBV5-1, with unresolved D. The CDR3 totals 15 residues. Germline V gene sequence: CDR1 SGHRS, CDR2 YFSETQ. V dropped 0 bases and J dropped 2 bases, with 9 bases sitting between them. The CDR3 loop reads CASSLDGQRNQPQHF. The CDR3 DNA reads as TGCGCCAGCAGCTTGGACGGCCAGCGCAATCAGCCCCAGCATTTT.

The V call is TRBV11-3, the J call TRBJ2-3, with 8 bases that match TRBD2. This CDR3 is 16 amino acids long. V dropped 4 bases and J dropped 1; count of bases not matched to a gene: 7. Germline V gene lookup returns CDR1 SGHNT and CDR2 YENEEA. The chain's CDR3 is CASSSRGSGGTDTQYF. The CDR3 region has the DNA TGTGCCAGCAGCTCCCGTGGTAGCGGGGGCACAGATACGCAGTATTTT.

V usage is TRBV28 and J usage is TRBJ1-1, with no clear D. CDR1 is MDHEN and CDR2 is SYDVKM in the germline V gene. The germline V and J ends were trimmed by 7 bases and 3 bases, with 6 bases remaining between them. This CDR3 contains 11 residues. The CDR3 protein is CASTVDTEAFF. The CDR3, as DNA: TGTGCCAGCACTGTTGACACTGAAGCTTTCTTT.

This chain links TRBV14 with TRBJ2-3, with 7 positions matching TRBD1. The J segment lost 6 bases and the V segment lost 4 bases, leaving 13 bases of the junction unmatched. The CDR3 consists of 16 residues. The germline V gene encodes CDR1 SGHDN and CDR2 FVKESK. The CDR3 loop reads CASSPLDRLIGDTQYF. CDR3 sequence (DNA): TGTGCCAGCAGCCCCTTGGACAGGCTTATAGGGGATACGCAGTATTTT.

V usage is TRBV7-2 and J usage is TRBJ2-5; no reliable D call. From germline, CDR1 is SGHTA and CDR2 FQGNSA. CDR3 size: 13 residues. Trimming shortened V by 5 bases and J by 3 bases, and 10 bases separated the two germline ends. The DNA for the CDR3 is TGTGCCAGCAGCCCGATGCGAGAAGAGACCCAGTACTTC. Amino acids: CASSPMREETQYF.

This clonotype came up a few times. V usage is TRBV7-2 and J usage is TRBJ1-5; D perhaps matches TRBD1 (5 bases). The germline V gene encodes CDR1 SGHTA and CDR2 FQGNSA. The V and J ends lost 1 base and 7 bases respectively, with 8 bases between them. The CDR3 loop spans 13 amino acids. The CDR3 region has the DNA TGTGCCAGCAGCTTAGTCAGGGCCCAGCCCCAGCATTTT. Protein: CASSLVRAQPQHF.

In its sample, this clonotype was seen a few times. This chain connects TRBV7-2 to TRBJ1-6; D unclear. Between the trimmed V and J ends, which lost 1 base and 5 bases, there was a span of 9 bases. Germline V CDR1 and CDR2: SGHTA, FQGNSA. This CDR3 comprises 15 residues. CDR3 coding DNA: TGTGCCAGCAGCTTAGATGGCAGTAATAATTCACCCCTCCACTTT. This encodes CASSLDGSNNSPLHF.

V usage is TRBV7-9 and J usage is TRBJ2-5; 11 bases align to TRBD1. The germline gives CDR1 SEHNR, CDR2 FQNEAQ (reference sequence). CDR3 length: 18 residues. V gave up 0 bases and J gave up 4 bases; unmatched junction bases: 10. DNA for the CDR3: TGTGCCAGCAGCTTAGCCGGGACAGGGGGAGCCGGGGCAGAGACCCAGTACTTC. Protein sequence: CASSLAGTGGAGAETQYF.

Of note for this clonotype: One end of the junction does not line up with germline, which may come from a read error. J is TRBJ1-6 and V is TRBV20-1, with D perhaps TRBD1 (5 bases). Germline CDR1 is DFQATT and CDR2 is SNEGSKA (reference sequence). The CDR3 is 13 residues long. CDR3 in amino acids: CSARGGTNSLLHF. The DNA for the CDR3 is TGCAGTGCTAGAGGAGGGACCAATTCACTCCTCCACTTT.

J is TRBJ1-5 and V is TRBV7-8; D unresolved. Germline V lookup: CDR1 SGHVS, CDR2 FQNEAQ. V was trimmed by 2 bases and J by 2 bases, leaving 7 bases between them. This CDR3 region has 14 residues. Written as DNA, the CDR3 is TGTGCCAGCAGCTTACAATATGGCAATCAGCCCCAGCATTTT. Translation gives CASSLQYGNQPQHF.

CDR3 DNA: TGTGCCAGCAGTGCAGGGACAGGGGACTATGGCTACACCTTC. Its protein is CASSAGTGDYGYTF. V is TRBV6-1 and J is TRBJ1-2, with TRBD1 matching over 10 bases. The CDR3 is 14 residues long. CDR1 is MNHNS, CDR2 SASEGT, per germline. Trimming at V came to 4 bases and at J to 3 bases, leaving 2 bases not matched to a gene.

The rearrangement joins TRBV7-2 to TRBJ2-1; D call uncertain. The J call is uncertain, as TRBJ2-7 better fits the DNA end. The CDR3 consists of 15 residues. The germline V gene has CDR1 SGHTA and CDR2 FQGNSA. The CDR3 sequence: CASSISGQRHLEQYF. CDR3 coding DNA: TGTGCCAGCAGCATAAGTGGGCAGAGACACCTCGAGCAGTACTTC.

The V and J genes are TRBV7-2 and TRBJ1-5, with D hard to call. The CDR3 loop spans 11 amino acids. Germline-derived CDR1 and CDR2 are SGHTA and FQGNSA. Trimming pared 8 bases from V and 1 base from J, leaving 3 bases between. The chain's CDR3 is CASGSNQPQHF. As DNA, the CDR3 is TGTGCCAGCGGAAGCAATCAGCCCCAGCATTTT.

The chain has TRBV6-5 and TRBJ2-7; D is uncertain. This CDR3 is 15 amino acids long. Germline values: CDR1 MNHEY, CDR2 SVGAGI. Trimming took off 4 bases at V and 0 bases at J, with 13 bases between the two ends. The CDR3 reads CASSSYDLSSYEQYF. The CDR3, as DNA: TGTGCCAGCAGTTCCTATGACCTTAGCTCCTACGAGCAGTACTTC.

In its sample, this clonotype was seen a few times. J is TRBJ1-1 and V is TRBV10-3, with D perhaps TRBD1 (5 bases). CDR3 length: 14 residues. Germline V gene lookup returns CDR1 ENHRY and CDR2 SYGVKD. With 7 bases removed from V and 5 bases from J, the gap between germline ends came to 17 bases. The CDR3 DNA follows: TGTGCCATCACGGAAGGGAAGGGACGTACTGAAGCTTTCTTT. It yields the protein CAITEGKGRTEAFF.

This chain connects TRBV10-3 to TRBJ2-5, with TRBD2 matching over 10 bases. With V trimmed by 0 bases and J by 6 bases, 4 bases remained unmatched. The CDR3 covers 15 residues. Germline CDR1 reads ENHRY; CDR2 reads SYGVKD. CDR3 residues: CAISESASGSQTQYF. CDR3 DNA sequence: TGTGCCATCAGTGAGTCGGCTAGCGGGAGTCAGACCCAGTACTTC.

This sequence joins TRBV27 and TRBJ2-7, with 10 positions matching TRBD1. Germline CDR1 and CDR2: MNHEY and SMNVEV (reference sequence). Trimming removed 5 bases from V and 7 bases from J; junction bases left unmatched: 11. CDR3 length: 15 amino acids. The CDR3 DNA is TGTGCCAGCAGTAGGAAGACAGGGGGCTTGGGGGAGCAGTACTTC. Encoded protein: CASSRKTGGLGEQYF.

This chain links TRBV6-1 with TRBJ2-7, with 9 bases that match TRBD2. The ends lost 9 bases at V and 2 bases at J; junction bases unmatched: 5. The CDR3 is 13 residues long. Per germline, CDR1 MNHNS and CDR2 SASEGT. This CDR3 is CASGGRVPYEQYF. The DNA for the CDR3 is TGTGCCAGTGGCGGGAGGGTTCCCTACGAGCAGTACTTC.

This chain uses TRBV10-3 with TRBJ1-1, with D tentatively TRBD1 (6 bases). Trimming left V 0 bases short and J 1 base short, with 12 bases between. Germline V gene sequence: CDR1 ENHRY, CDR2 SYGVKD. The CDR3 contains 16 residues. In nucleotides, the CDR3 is TGTGCCATCAGTGAGTCGGGGGCAGGGCCGAACACTGAAGCTTTCTTT. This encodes CAISESGAGPNTEAFF.

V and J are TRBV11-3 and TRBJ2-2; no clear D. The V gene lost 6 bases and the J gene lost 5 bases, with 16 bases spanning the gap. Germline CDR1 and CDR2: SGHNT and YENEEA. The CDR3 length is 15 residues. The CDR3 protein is CASRHKGPGTGELFF. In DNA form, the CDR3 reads TGTGCCAGCAGACATAAGGGCCCAGGTACCGGGGAGCTGTTTTTT. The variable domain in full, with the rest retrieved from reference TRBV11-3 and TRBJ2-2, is EAGVVQSPRYKIIEKKQPVAFWCNPISGHNTLYWYLQNLGQGPELLIRYENEEAVDDSQLPKDRFSAERLKGVDSTLKIQPAELGDSAVYLCASRHKGPGTGELFFGEGSRLTVL.

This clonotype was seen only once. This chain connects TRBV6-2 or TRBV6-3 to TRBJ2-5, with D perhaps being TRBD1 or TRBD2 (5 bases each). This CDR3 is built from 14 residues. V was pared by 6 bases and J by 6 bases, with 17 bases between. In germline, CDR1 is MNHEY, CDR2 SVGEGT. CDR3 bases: TGTGCCAGCAGGAACACCTCGGGGCCCCAGACCCAGTACTTC. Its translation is CASRNTSGPQTQYF.

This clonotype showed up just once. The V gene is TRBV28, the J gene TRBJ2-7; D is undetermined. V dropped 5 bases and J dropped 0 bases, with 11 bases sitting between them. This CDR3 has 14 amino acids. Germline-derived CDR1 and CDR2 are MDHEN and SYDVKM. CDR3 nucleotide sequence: TGTGCCAGCAGTCGCACGGTGAGCTCCTACGAGCAGTACTTC. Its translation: CASSRTVSSYEQYF.

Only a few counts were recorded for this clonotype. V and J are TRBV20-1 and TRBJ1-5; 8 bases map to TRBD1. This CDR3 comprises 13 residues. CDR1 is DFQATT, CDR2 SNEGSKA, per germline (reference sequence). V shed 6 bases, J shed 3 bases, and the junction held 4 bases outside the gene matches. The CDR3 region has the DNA TGCAGTGCCCAGGGGGCCCTCAATCAGCCCCAGCATTTT. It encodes CSAQGALNQPQHF.